This is a list of T cell receptor beta chains from one sample in a study of blood T cell repertoires in COVID-19. Data came from immunoSEQ multiplex PCR; TCRdb stores just in-frame clones and leaves some out. The sample includes nearly 110,000 clones, around 80% of them seen just once. Input material: peripheral blood. Receptors originate from a man older than 75 with COVID-19, enrolled during active disease. Both conserved end residues are part of each CDR3. Fields, in order: V gene, clone size, J gene, CDR3 protein. For some rows the clone size is stated as once, few or many, or as a class when expanded; others skip it.

TRBV5-1	NA	TRBJ2-7	CASSPLAGVSYEQYF
TRBV30	NA	TRBJ1-4	CAWSYLTNEKLFF
TRBV19	NA	TRBJ2-5	CASSITRGQGALETQYF
TRBV28	NA	TRBJ2-7	CASSPLAGGASEQYF
TRBV4-3	many	TRBJ2-7	CASSPAHPQGTYEQYF
TRBV6-5	few	TRBJ1-1	CASSSRDMDTEAFF
TRBV5-1	few	TRBJ1-1	CASSLAVNTEAFF
TRBV7-9	NA	TRBJ2-2	CASTRDSGELFF
TRBV5-1	NA	TRBJ1-2	CASSLALNSMGYTF
TRBV7-9	NA	TRBJ2-3	CASSSGTSNTDTQYF
TRBV2	NA	TRBJ1-3	CASSVDRSSGNTIYF
TRBV4-3	NA	TRBJ2-1	CASSQFITAGQFF
TRBV5-1	NA	TRBJ2-3	CASSSRQGPDTQYF
TRBV28	once	TRBJ2-7	CASRQGTSMYEQYF
TRBV4-3	NA	TRBJ2-1	CASSASWASGSYNEQFF
TRBV7-6	NA	TRBJ2-1	CASSYLASGGGSYNEQFF
TRBV6-2/TRBV6-3	NA	TRBJ2-1	CASSQQGDEQFF
TRBV5-4	few	TRBJ2-6	CASLPTVGANVLTF
TRBV27	NA	TRBJ2-1	CASSPLGVADEQFF
TRBV7-9	few	TRBJ2-7	CASSPRVYEQYF
TRBV7-6	NA	TRBJ2-3	CASSFDIRGSDTQYF
TRBV5-1	NA	TRBJ2-5	CASSPGLAGGRGVETQYF
TRBV29-1	NA	TRBJ1-1	CSVGTGEEEAFF
TRBV19	NA	TRBJ2-7	CASSNEVYEQYF
TRBV7-2	NA	TRBJ2-7	CASRIQGGHYEQYF
TRBV6-4	NA	TRBJ2-1	CASSALLAGFNEQFF
TRBV30	once	TRBJ2-1	CAWSPTGNEQFF
TRBV6-5	NA	TRBJ2-2	CASRPRQGATGELFF
TRBV19	NA	TRBJ2-3	CATGYGLAGEGDTQYF
TRBV19	many	TRBJ2-7	CASSISYTASYEQYF
TRBV10-3	NA	TRBJ1-1	CAISEGQVLGMNTEAFF
TRBV19	NA	TRBJ2-4	CASRGDRGTKNIQYF
TRBV27	once	TRBJ1-1	CASSQGTVNTEAFF
TRBV29-1	NA	TRBJ2-3	CSVRGPTSADTQYF
TRBV5-1	NA	TRBJ2-2	CASTPWGQNTGELFF
TRBV19	NA	TRBJ2-1	CASSIDNEIESEQFF
TRBV11-3	NA	TRBJ2-1	CASSLRYGGVHGEQFF
TRBV5-1	NA	TRBJ2-7	CASSLSEFQTRQYF
TRBV7-3	NA	TRBJ1-2	CASSLSQAGGYTF
TRBV28	NA	TRBJ2-7	CASSLAGTGYEQYF
TRBV7-8	NA	TRBJ2-1	CASSFLGRAGGNEQFF
TRBV29-1	NA	TRBJ1-1	CSVESGVNTEAFF
TRBV25-1	NA	TRBJ2-1	CASSDTGTGGNEQFF
TRBV5-1	NA	TRBJ2-3	CASSQQGADTQYF
TRBV28	NA	TRBJ2-1	CASSASGSNEQFF
TRBV7-9	NA	TRBJ2-6	CASSGRGTITGANVLTF
TRBV5-1	NA	TRBJ1-1	CASSFTGLNTEAFF
TRBV3-1/TRBV3-2	NA	TRBJ2-7	CASSQEGSGRARSYEQYF
TRBV15	NA	TRBJ2-5	CATSRAGAVETQYF
TRBV5-4	NA	TRBJ1-6	CASSPMDNSYNSPLHF
TRBV12-3/TRBV12-4	NA	TRBJ2-1	CASNSGRQNEQFF
TRBV24-1	NA	TRBJ2-2	CATSDPPARTSGGGARAGELFF
TRBV3-1/TRBV3-2	NA	TRBJ2-1	CASSQALTVYNEQFF
TRBV27	NA	TRBJ2-1	CASTPGLAGYNEQFF
TRBV7-2	once	TRBJ1-1	CASSLQGNTEAFF
TRBV30	NA	TRBJ2-5	CAWSVIGTQYF
TRBV7-9	NA	TRBJ2-2	CANQGAQNTGELFF
TRBV5-1	NA	TRBJ2-2	CASSPGTSGRTNTGELFF
TRBV6-1	NA	TRBJ2-2	CASGGLAGVGTGELFF
TRBV7-2	NA	TRBJ1-6	CASSLGSSYNSPLHF